This TCR beta chain was observed in a study of CD8 T cells in ankylosing spondylitis. Overall study results and limits: Made up of about eight highly homologous variants, a TCR beta motif appeared characteristic of ankylosing spondylitis blood.

The table lists this clonotype with a few counts. The antigen is undetermined. Using its own MiXCR run on the 5' RACE reads, TCRdb lists one record per CDR3 protein. The table includes some 800,000 distinct CDR3 sequences, 12% detected once. Germline lookup yields CDR1 SGHTA and CDR2 FQGNSA. This CDR3 has 15 residues. Trimming left V 8 bases short and J 0 bases short, with 14 bases between. The gene calls are TRBV7-2 and TRBJ2-1, with D perhaps TRBD2 (5 bases). This sequence was found in a male donor with ankylosing spondylitis. The sequenced sample consisted of blood, either unsorted or a sorted T cell fraction (not recorded which). The CDR3 bases are TGTGCCAGCGCCCCGCGGGCCATCTCCTACAATGAGCAGTTCTTC. Its translation is CASAPRAISYNEQFF.